The next 14 T cell receptor beta chains were all read from a single sample in a study of blood T cell repertoires in COVID-19. TCRdb keeps only in-frame clones here, not all; method: immunoSEQ multiplex PCR. The sample includes over 350,000 clones, 70% to 90% of them seen just once. The specimen sequenced was PBMCs or T cells enriched from blood (not recorded which). All receptors come from a woman younger than 30 with acute COVID-19.

The rearrangement links TRBV7-8 to TRBJ2-7, with 8 positions matching TRBD1. Germline assignment: CDR1 SGHVS and CDR2 FQNEAQ. Trimming took 4 bases from V and 3 from J; bases not matched to a gene: 2. There are 13 residues in the CDR3. This CDR3 reads CASSSGQDYEQYF. CDR3 DNA sequence: TGTGCCAGCAGCTCGGGACAGGACTACGAGCAGTACTTC.

V gene TRBV5-8 combines with J gene TRBJ1-5, with 10 nucleotides matching TRBD1. The ends lost 3 bases at V and 6 bases at J; junction bases unmatched: 6. Per the germline V gene, CDR1 is SGHTS and CDR2 is YDEGEE. The length of the CDR3 is 15 residues. The CDR3 spells CASSSGTGVIQPQHF. The CDR3 nucleotides are TGTGCCAGCAGCTCCGGGACAGGGGTGATTCAGCCCCAGCATTTT.

This chain joins TRBV2 and TRBJ2-5, with D maybe TRBD2 (6 bases). CDR1 is SNHLY and CDR2 is FYNNEI in the germline V gene. Trimming pared 3 bases from V and 5 bases from J, leaving 16 bases between. CDR3 length: 15 amino acids. CDR3 DNA: TGTGCCAGCAGTGAGCGGGACTCACTACTGGAGACCCAGTACTTC. It yields the protein CASSERDSLLETQYF.

The rearrangement uses TRBV14 and TRBJ2-2, with 8 bases lining up with TRBD2. Germline V gene sequence: CDR1 SGHDN, CDR2 FVKESK. J gave up 5 bases and V 0 bases, and 8 bases lay outside the gene matches. CDR3 length: 17 amino acids. The CDR3 region has the DNA TGTGCCAGCAGCCAAGAGGGTCGGGAGGGCCTTACCGGGGAGCTGTTTTTT. This codes for CASSQEGREGLTGELFF.

V gene TRBV5-1 combines with J gene TRBJ2-7, with 8 bases fitting TRBD1. Trimming took 4 bases from V and 3 from J; bases not matched to a gene: 15. Germline CDR1 is SGHRS and CDR2 is YFSETQ. The CDR3 loop spans 17 amino acids. The CDR3 DNA is TGCGCCAGCAGCCCCCGGACAGGGAGTAAGCCAGGCTACGAGCAGTACTTC. Amino acid sequence: CASSPRTGSKPGYEQYF.

The V and J genes are TRBV27 and TRBJ1-3; D gene ambiguous. The V end lost 5 bases, the J end lost 0 bases, and 8 bases lay between the germline ends. The CDR3 runs to 14 residues. Germline V gives CDR1 MNHEY, CDR2 SMNVEV (reference sequence). The chain's CDR3 is CASSPPGSGNTIYF. The CDR3 nucleotides read TGTGCCAGCAGTCCTCCGGGCTCTGGAAACACCATATATTTT.

This clone has a count of ten or more. This chain uses TRBV5-6 with TRBJ1-3; D is unclear. Germline CDR1 reads SGHDT; CDR2 reads YYEEEE. This CDR3 comprises 13 residues. V was cut by 3 bases and J by 0 bases, with 4 bases left in between. The CDR3 DNA reads TGTGCCAGCAGCTCCGTCTCTGGAAACACCATATATTTT. Its protein is CASSSVSGNTIYF.

The rearrangement links TRBV7-2 to TRBJ2-1; D unresolved. The ends were cut back, 4 bases at V and 5 bases at J, with 15 bases in the middle. The CDR3 is 15 residues long. CDR1 and CDR2 (germline): SGHTA, FQGNSA. CDR3 region: CASSSINQVNNEQFF. Written as DNA, the CDR3 is TGTGCCAGCAGCTCAATAAACCAGGTTAACAATGAGCAGTTCTTC.

DNA for the CDR3: TGTGCCAGCAGCCACGGGACAGTCAATCAGCCCCAGCATTTT. It is translated as CASSHGTVNQPQHF. The V and J genes are TRBV28 and TRBJ1-5; TRBD1 aligns across 7 bases. V trimming: 6 bases; J trimming: 3 bases; junction bases outside the gene matches: 5. CDR1 is MDHEN, CDR2 SYDVKM, per germline. The CDR3 runs to 14 residues.

The J gene is TRBJ2-7, the V gene TRBV4-1; TRBD2 matches at 9 bases. This CDR3 has 15 residues. CDR1 is MGHRA, CDR2 YSYEKL, per germline. V shed 0 bases and J 5 bases; nucleotides not matched to a gene: 5. The CDR3 protein is CASSQDRGRVNEQYF. The CDR3 nucleotides read TGCGCCAGCAGCCAAGACCGCGGGAGGGTCAACGAGCAGTACTTC.

This clone showed up just once. The chain uses TRBV19 and TRBJ1-6; 8 positions agree with TRBD1. Germline-derived CDR1 and CDR2 are LNHDA and SQIVND (reference sequence). V trimming: 7 bases; J trimming: 7 bases; junction bases outside the gene matches: 9. CDR3 length: 15 amino acids. CDR3 region: CASKTDRGKNSPLHF. CDR3 sequence (DNA): TGTGCCAGTAAAACCGACAGGGGAAAAAATTCACCCCTCCACTTT.

This sequence joins TRBV7-3 and TRBJ2-3, with TRBD2 matching 9 bases. This CDR3 is 16 amino acids long. Germline CDR1 reads SGHTA; CDR2 reads FQGTGA. Unmatched junction bases numbered 8, after V lost 0 bases and J lost 7 bases. Written as DNA, the CDR3 is TGTGCCAGCAGCTTAACGAGAGCTAGCGGGGATTATACGCAGTATTTT. This codes for CASSLTRASGDYTQYF. The full variable domain, with the rest looked up from reference TRBV7-3 and TRBJ2-3, is GAGVSQTPSNKVTEKGKYVELRCDPISGHTALYWYRQSLGQGPEFLIYFQGTGAADDSGLPNDRFFAVRPEGSVSTLKIQRTERGDSAVYLCASSLTRASGDYTQYFGPGTRLTVL.

This clone has only a few counts. J is TRBJ2-3 and V is TRBV30; TRBD1 matches 7 bases. The CDR3 is 20 residues long. Germline V CDR1 and CDR2: GTSNPN, SVGIG (reference sequence). V dropped 1 base and J dropped 5; count of bases not matched to a gene: 24. The DNA of the CDR3 is TGTGCCTGGAGTGACATCCGGCCCTCTCGCCCGGGACAGTCCCTAGATACGCAGTATTTT. This codes for CAWSDIRPSRPGQSLDTQYF.

The V call is TRBV6-1, the J call TRBJ2-2, with 7 bases identical to TRBD1. The trim removed 3 bases at V and 1 base at J, leaving 11 bases unmatched. CDR1 is MNHNS and CDR2 is SASEGT in the germline V gene. The CDR3 loop spans 18 amino acids. The CDR3 protein is CASSEAMWRTGNTGELFF. The CDR3 DNA is TGTGCCAGCAGTGAGGCGATGTGGAGGACAGGGAACACCGGGGAGCTGTTTTTT.